What follows are 24 T cell receptor beta chains derived from one specimen sequenced in a study of vaccination and CD4 T cells after COVID-19. Sequencing of DNA taken from cultured CD4+ T cells relied on the Oncomine TCR Beta short-read assay. TCRdb reprocessed the PCR reads via MiXCR and lists one record per CDR3 protein. Of 3,500 to 4,000 distinct CDR3 sequences listed, roughly 77% are singletons. The treatment was: approximately 9-day PBMC culture with coronavirus spike peptide pools or control peptides (ViraFEST assay). No antigen is known for these receptors. The sequenced sample consisted of CD4+ T cells from blood, cultured in vitro. These receptors were obtained from a human donor who had recovered from COVID-19.

This chain uses TRBV6-5 with TRBJ2-4, with TRBD1 as a possible D gene (6 bases). The germline V and J ends were trimmed by 0 bases and 0 bases, with 12 bases remaining between them. Germline values: CDR1 MNHEY, CDR2 SVGAGI. The CDR3 totals 17 residues. CDR3 residues: CASSYSSGTLAKNIQYF. CDR3 DNA: TGTGCCAGCAGTTACTCGTCGGGGACACTAGCCAAAAACATTCAGTACTTC.

The chain couples TRBV3-1 to TRBJ2-5; D perhaps matches TRBD2 (5 bases). The CDR3 has 15 amino acids. Trimming cost V 2 bases and J 7 bases, with 17 bases left between them. Germline assignment: CDR1 LGHDT and CDR2 YNNKEL (reference sequence). CDR3 protein: CASSQSRTVGGTQYF. In nucleotides, the CDR3 is TGTGCCAGCAGCCAAAGCAGGACTGTCGGCGGGACCCAGTACTTC.

This clonotype has more than one count but fewer than ten. The gene calls are TRBV6-2 or TRBV6-3 and TRBJ2-3; no reliable D call. V dropped 7 bases and J dropped 0 bases, with 8 bases sitting between them. The CDR3 is 13 amino acids. CDR1 and CDR2 (germline): MNHEY, SVGEGT. For the CDR3, the DNA is TGTGCCAGCACCCCGTCTAGCACAGATACGCAGTATTTT. Translated, it gives CASTPSSTDTQYF.

The rearrangement joins TRBV28 to TRBJ1-5, with 9 nucleotides matching TRBD1. CDR3 size: 15 residues. Germline-derived CDR1 and CDR2 are MDHEN and SYDVKM. The V gene end was trimmed by 6 bases and the J gene end by 5 bases; junction bases not matched to a gene: 8. CDR3 region: CASSPDRGGHQPQHF. The CDR3 region has the DNA TGTGCCAGCAGCCCCGACAGGGGGGGGCATCAGCCCCAGCATTTT. The variable domain in full, with the rest retrieved from reference TRBV28 and TRBJ1-5, is DVKVTQSSRYLVKRTGEKVFLECVQDMDHENMFWYRQDPGLGLRLIYFSYDVKMKEKGDIPEGYSVSREKKERFSLILESASTNQTSMYLCASSPDRGGHQPQHFGDGTRLSIL.

The genes are TRBV7-2 and TRBJ1-2; D is unresolved. The CDR3 is 14 residues long. V dropped 5 bases and J dropped 5 bases, with 15 bases sitting between them. Per the germline V gene, CDR1 is SGHTA and CDR2 is FQGNSA. The CDR3 region is CASSPRAGGYGYTF. Here the CDR3 DNA reads TGTGCCAGCAGCCCTCGGGCAGGCGGTTATGGCTACACCTTC.

V is TRBV6-5 and J is TRBJ1-1; D not resolved. The germline V and J ends were trimmed by 0 bases and 6 bases, with 17 bases remaining between them. CDR1 and CDR2 from the germline V gene are MNHEY and SVGAGI. The CDR3 is 16 amino acids. CDR3 nucleotide sequence: TGTGCCAGCAGTTACTCGCTCTCCCCTACGAGGGCTGAAGCTTTCTTT. Amino acids: CASSYSLSPTRAEAFF.

The DNA for the CDR3 is TGTGCCAGCAGTTCGGGACAGGGAAACTACGAGCAGTACTTC. It encodes CASSSGQGNYEQYF. The chain uses TRBV2 and TRBJ2-7, with 9 bases aligning to TRBD1. The CDR3 runs 14 residues. The V gene's germline CDR1 is SNHLY and CDR2 FYNNEI. The ends lost 5 bases at V and 3 bases at J; junction bases unmatched: 5.

The chain is built from TRBV21-1 and TRBJ1-5. TRBV21-1 corresponds to a pseudogene. This CDR3 has 12 residues. This CDR3 is CASSKEQPAQHF. The CDR3 DNA is TGTGCCAGCAGCAAAGAACAACCGGCCCAGCATTTT.

This clonotype is a singleton in its sample. The gene calls are TRBV12-3 or TRBV12-4 and TRBJ1-1; D gene unclear. Trimming pared 6 bases from V and 11 bases from J, leaving 19 bases between. This CDR3 is built from 13 residues. CDR3 DNA: TGTGCCAGCAGCATTACCTCCTCCGGCTGGGCTTTCTTT. It yields the protein CASSITSSGWAFF.

CDR3 sequence reads: CSGGTRGWDQPQHF. The CDR3 bases are TGCAGCGGAGGGACTAGGGGTTGGGATCAGCCCCAGCATTTT. The chain employs TRBV20-1 and TRBJ1-5, with D possibly TRBD1 on 5 matching bases. The CDR3 runs to 14 residues. Germline CDR1 reads DFQATT; CDR2 reads SNEGSKA (reference sequence).

The genes are TRBV10-3 and TRBJ2-3; 10 nucleotides align to TRBD2. The germline V gene has CDR1 ENHRY and CDR2 SYGVKD. The CDR3 runs 16 residues. The junction had 10 bases not matched to a gene; V was cut back by 3 bases and J by 7 bases. In DNA form, the CDR3 reads TGTGCCATCAGTGAATTTAGCGGGGGGACCAGATATACGCAGTATTTT. Amino acid sequence: CAISEFSGGTRYTQYF.

The chain combines TRBV27 with TRBJ2-2, with a tentative D call TRBD1 (6 bases). This CDR3 comprises 17 residues. Germline V CDR1 and CDR2: MNHEY, SMNVEV (reference sequence). The germline V and J ends were trimmed by 0 bases and 2 bases, with 13 bases remaining between them. CDR3 bases: TGTGCCAGCAGTTTATCGTTTGTCAGGGGTAACACCGGGGAGCTGTTTTTT. It codes for CASSLSFVRGNTGELFF.

The chain joins TRBV6-1 to TRBJ1-1; D may be TRBD1 (5 bases). This CDR3 comprises 11 residues. CDR1 and CDR2 (germline): MNHNS, SASEGT. V was shortened by 11 bases and J by 4 bases, with 11 bases between the two germline ends. The CDR3 here is CAGGESTEAFF. The CDR3 bases are TGTGCCGGGGGGGAGAGCACTGAAGCTTTCTTT.

Sample share makes this clonotype large. The CDR3 protein is CSARGRGSSLNEQFF. The DNA of the CDR3 is TGCAGTGCTAGAGGCCGGGGGTCGTCCCTCAATGAGCAGTTCTTC. The chain joins TRBV20-1 to TRBJ2-1; D perhaps matches TRBD2 (6 bases). The CDR3 runs to 15 residues. V dropped 1 base and J dropped 6 bases, with 16 bases sitting between them. Germline CDR1 DFQATT, CDR2 SNEGSKA (reference sequence).

This chain uses TRBV6-1 with TRBJ1-2; perhaps TRBD1 as D (5 bases). V was pared by 6 bases and J by 7 bases, with 12 bases between. The length of the CDR3 is 12 residues. Germline V gene lookup returns CDR1 MNHNS and CDR2 SASEGT. In DNA form, the CDR3 reads TGTGCCAGCAGAGGCAGGGTGGGTGGCTACACCTTC. Protein product: CASRGRVGGYTF.

V and J are TRBV19 and TRBJ2-6; D may correspond to TRBD1 or TRBD2 (5 bases each). V was pared by 4 bases and J by 2 bases, with 9 bases between. Germline-derived CDR1 and CDR2 are LNHDA and SQIVND (reference sequence). The CDR3 sequence is 15 residues long. This chain's CDR3 is CASSTQGAGANVLTF. The CDR3 region has the DNA TGTGCCAGTAGTACCCAGGGAGCTGGGGCCAACGTCCTGACTTTC.

This clonotype was detected only a few times. The chain recombines TRBV19 with TRBJ1-5, with 12 bases aligning to TRBD1. With V trimmed by 2 bases and J by 6 bases, 8 bases remained unmatched. The CDR3 loop spans 17 amino acids. Germline loops: CDR1 LNHDA, CDR2 SQIVND (reference sequence). In nucleotides, the CDR3 is TGTGCCAGTAGTATAAGTGGGACAGGGGGCCGCCGTCAGCCCCAGCATTTT. It codes for CASSISGTGGRRQPQHF.

This clonotype was observed a few times. The gene calls are TRBV20-1 and TRBJ2-3; 11 positions agree with TRBD2. CDR1 is DFQATT, CDR2 SNEGSKA, per germline (reference sequence). CDR3 length: 13 amino acids. Losses at the gene ends were 8 bases for V and 0 bases for J; bases not matched to a gene: 1. The CDR3 coding sequence is TGCAGTCGGACTAGCGGGAGCACAGATACGCAGTATTTT. Encoded protein: CSRTSGSTDTQYF.

The genes are TRBV6-1 and TRBJ2-7, with 7 bases that match TRBD1. After removal of 7 bases from V and 3 bases from J, the junction contained 9 bases not matched to a gene. CDR3 length equals 14 residues. CDR1 and CDR2 (germline): MNHNS, SASEGT. The CDR3 loop is CASNPTGFVYEQYF. In DNA, the CDR3 is TGTGCCAGCAACCCGACAGGGTTTGTCTACGAGCAGTACTTC.

In this sample, this clonotype turned up a few times. The V gene is TRBV10-3, the J gene TRBJ2-7, with 13 bases matching TRBD2. The CDR3 is 15 amino acids. Germline-derived CDR1 and CDR2 are ENHRY and SYGVKD. Trimming at V came to 1 base and at J to 5 bases, leaving 2 bases not matched to a gene. The CDR3 coding sequence is TGTGCCATCAGTGAGTTAGGACTAGCGGGGGACGAGCAGTACTTC. Encoded protein: CAISELGLAGDEQYF.

The gene calls are TRBV4-3 and TRBJ1-5; D remains ambiguous. This CDR3 has 14 amino acids. Trimming stripped 0 bases from V and 6 bases from J, with 9 bases between. Germline loops: CDR1 LGHNA, CDR2 YSLEER. CDR3 coding DNA: TGCGCCAGCAGCCAAGATGTAGGGTTTCAGCCCCAGCATTTT. Protein: CASSQDVGFQPQHF.

This chain links TRBV2 with TRBJ1-2, with D possibly matching TRBD1 (5 bases). CDR1 SNHLY and CDR2 FYNNEI come from the germline V gene. The CDR3 spans 11 residues. V dropped 5 bases and J dropped 9 bases, with 10 bases sitting between them. In DNA form, the CDR3 reads TGTGCCAGCAGTACTACAGGTAGCTACACCTTC. It translates to CASSTTGSYTF.

V gene TRBV12-2 combines with J gene TRBJ1-1; TRBD1, as called in the table, went unchecked against the DNA. TRBV12-2 is termed a pseudogene. The CDR3 is 14 amino acids. The CDR3 region has the DNA TGTGCAAGTCGCTTCAGGGGAAATAACACTGAAGCTTTCTTT. This sequence encodes CASRFRGNNTEAFF.

Sample share makes this clonotype medium-sized. The J gene is TRBJ1-1, the V gene TRBV10-2; D might be TRBD1 (5 bases). Germline-derived CDR1 and CDR2 are WSHSY and SAAADI. Trimming took 8 bases from V and 5 from J, leaving 9 bases between them. The CDR3 spans 11 residues. CDR3 amino acids: CASGGITEAFF. CDR3 coding DNA: TGCGCCAGCGGGGGGATTACTGAAGCTTTCTTT.